The sequence of this T cell receptor beta chain was determined in a study of patients and donors after allogeneic stem cell transplantation. Germline V lookup: CDR1 ENHRY, CDR2 SYGVKD. The V segment lost 7 bases and the J segment 5 bases; nucleotides outside the gene matches: 7. The CDR3 consists of 14 residues. TCRdb passed the RT-PCR reads through MiXCR, listing each CDR3 protein once. The sample includes roughly 200,000 distinct CDR3 sequences, roughly 38% of them seen just once. The sample consisted of blood, either unsorted or a sorted T cell fraction (not recorded which). The chain couples TRBV10-3 to TRBJ2-5, with 10 bases fitting TRBD2. The origin of this receptor is a human donor who was either an allogeneic HSCT recipient or a stem cell or donor lymphocyte infusion donor (not recorded which). It is not recorded whose cells these are; they may come from a transplant donor. CDR3 sequence reads: CAINPSGGAETQYF. CDR3 DNA sequence: TGTGCCATCAACCCTAGCGGGGGTGCGGAGACCCAGTACTTC.